These 2 T cell receptor beta chains were all obtained from the same sample, sequenced in a study of blood T cell repertoires in COVID-19. TCRdb's table, derived via immunoSEQ multiplex PCR, lists solely in-frame clones and lacks some. In the table there are nearly 100,000 clones, approximately 82% of which are singletons. Specimen: peripheral blood. These receptors came from a man between 65 and 85 years old with acute or convalescent COVID-19.

The chain is built from TRBV7-9 and TRBJ1-1, with TRBD1 matching 8 bases. The ends lost 2 bases at V and 3 bases at J; junction bases unmatched: 5. CDR1 is SEHNR and CDR2 is FQNEAQ in the germline V gene (reference sequence). This CDR3 has 15 residues. CDR3 in DNA: TGTGCCAGCAGCTTAAGGACAGGGCTATACACTGAAGCTTTCTTT. This codes for CASSLRTGLYTEAFF.

A few counts support this clone. The rearrangement links TRBV2 to TRBJ2-7, with 7 nucleotides matching TRBD1. V trimming: 10 bases; J trimming: 0 bases; junction bases outside the gene matches: 6. The CDR3 has 13 residues. Germline-derived CDR1 and CDR2 are SNHLY and FYNNEI. The DNA for the CDR3 is TGTGCCAACCGGACAGGTCTCTCCTACGAGCAGTACTTC. Translation gives CANRTGLSYEQYF.